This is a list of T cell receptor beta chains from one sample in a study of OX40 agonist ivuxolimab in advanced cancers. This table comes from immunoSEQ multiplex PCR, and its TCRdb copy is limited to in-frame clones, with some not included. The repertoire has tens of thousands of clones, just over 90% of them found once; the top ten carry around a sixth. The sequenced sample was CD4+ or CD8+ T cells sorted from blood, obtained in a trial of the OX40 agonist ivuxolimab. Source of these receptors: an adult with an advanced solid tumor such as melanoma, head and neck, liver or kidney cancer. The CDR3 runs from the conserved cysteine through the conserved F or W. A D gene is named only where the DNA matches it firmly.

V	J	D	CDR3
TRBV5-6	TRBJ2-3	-	CASSLMKGLWDDTQYF
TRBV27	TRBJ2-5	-	CASSFTGVQYF
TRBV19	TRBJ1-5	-	CASSIENQPQHF
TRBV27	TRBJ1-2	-	CASRVGGNYGYTF
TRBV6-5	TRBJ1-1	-	CASRDITGFGTEAFF
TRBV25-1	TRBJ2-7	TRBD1	CASSDGTGPYEQYF
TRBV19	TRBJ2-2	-	CASSGTIWDTGELFF
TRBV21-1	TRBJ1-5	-	CASSNDGGAGRNQPQHF
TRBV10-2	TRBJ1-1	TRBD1	CASRRDRVRDTEAFF
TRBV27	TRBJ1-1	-	CASSFLWAPGAEAFF
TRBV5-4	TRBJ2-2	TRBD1	CASSLGDRVNTGELFF
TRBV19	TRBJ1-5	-	CASSLGQPSNQPQHF
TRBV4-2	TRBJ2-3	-	CASSQVGSGGTDTQYF
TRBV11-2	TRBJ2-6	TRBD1	CASSLGTGGVLTF
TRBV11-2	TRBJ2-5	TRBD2	CASSLELAGASEETQYF
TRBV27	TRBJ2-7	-	CASSSKTYSEQYF
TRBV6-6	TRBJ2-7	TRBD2	CASSYVWGGEQYF
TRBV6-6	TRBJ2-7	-	CASSQTGSSSYEQYF
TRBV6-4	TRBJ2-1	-	CASSPGLNEQFF
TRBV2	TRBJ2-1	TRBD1	CASQVTEGAIAYNEQFF
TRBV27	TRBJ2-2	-	CASREDVSNTGELFF
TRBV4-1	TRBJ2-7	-	CASSHGQDGLYEQYF
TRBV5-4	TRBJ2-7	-	CASSSNSYEQYF
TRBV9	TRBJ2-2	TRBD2	CASSVVSGGSIGELFF
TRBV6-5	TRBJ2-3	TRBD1	CASSNTGVDTQYF
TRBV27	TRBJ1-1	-	CASSSNTEAFF
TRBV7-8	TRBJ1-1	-	CASSLPQGLNTEAFF
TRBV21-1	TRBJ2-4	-	CASSKNRGKNIQYF
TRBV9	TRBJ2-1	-	CASSPWGANEQFF
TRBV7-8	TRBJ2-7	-	CASSLVASYEQYF
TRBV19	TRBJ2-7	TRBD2	CASSISGASYEQYF
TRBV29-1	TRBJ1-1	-	CSVAGTEAFF
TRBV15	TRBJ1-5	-	CATSPGRDQPQHF
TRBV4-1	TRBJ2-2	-	CASSQFTGELFF
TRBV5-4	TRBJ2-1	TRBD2	CASSLSGGGAQGTNEQFF
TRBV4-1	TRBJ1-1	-	CASVGANTEAFF
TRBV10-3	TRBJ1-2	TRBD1	CAISNIQGANYGYTF
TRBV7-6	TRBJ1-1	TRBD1	CASSPGQGVNTEAFF